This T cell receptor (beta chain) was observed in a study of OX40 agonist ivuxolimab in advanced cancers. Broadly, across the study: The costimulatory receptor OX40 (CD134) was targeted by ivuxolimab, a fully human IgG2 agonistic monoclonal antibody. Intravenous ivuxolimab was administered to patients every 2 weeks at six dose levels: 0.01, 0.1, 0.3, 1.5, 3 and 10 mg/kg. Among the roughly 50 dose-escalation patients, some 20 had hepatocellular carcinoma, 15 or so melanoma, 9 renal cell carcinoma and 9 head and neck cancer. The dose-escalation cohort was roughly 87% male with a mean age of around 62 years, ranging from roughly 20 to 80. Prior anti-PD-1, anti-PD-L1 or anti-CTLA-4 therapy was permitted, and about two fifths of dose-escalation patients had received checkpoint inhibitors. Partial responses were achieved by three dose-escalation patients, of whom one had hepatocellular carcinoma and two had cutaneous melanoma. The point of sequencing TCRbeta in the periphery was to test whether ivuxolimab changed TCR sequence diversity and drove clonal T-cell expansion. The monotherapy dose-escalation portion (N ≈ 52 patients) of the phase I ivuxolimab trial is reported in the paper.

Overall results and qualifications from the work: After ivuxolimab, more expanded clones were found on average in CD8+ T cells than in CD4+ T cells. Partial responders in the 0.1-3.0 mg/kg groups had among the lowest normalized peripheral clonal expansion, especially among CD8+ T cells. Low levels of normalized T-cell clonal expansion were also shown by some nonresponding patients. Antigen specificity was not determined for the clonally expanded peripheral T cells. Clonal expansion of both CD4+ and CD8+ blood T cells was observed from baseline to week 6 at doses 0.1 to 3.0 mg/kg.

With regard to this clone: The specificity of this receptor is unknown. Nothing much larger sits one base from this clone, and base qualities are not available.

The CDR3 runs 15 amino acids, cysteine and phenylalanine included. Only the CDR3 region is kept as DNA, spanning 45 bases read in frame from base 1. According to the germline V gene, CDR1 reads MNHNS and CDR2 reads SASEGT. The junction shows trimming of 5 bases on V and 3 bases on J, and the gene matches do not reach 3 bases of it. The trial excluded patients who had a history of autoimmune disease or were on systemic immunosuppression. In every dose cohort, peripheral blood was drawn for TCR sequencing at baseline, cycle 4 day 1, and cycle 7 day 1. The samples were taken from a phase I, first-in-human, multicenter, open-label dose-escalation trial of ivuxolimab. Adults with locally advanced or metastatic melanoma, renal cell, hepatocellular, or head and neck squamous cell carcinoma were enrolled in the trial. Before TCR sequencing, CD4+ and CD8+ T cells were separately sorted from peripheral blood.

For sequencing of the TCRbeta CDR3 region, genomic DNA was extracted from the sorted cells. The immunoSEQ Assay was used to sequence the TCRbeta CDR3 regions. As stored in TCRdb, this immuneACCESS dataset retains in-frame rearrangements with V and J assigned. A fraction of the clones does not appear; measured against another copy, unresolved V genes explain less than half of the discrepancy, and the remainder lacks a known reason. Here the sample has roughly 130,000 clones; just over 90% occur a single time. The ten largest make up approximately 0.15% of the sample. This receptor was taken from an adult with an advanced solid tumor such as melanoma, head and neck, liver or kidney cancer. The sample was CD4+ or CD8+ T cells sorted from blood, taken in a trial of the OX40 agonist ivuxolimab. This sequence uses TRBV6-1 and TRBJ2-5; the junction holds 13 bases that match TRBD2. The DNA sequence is TGTGCCAGCAGTAGCGGGACTAGCGGGGAAGAGACCCAGTACTTC. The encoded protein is CASSSGTSGEETQYF.